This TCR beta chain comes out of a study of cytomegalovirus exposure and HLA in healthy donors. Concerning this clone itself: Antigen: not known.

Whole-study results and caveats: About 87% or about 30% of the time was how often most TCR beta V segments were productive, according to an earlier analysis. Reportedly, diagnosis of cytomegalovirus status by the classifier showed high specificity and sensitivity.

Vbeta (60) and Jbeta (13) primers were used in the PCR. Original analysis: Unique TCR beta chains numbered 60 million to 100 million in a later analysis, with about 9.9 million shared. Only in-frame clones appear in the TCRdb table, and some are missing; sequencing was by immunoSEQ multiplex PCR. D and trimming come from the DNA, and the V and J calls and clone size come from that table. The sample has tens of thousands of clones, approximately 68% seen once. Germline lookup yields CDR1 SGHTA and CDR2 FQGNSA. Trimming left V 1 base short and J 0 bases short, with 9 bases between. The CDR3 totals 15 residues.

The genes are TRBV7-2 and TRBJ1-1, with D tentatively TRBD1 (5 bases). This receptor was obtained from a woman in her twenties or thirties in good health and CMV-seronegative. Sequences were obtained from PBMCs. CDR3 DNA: TGTGCCAGCAGCTTAGGGTTAGGGGTGAACACTGAAGCTTTCTTT. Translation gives CASSLGLGVNTEAFF.